The rows below give T cell receptor beta chains drawn from one sample of a study of blood T cell repertoires in COVID-19. Sequencing used immunoSEQ multiplex PCR; TCRdb keeps in-frame clones, though not all of them. The sample records approximately 330,000 clones, over 80% being singletons. Sequenced input: peripheral blood. The receptor set was obtained from a man aged 25-40 years with COVID-19, enrolled during active disease. CDR3s include the opening cysteine and the closing phenylalanine or tryptophan.

cdr3_aa: CASSIRQGYQPQHF
j_call: TRBJ1-5
v_call: TRBV19

cdr3_aa: CASGLQRGRATEAFF
j_call: TRBJ1-1
v_call: TRBV12-5

cdr3_aa: CASSRDGGISYEQYF
j_call: TRBJ2-7
v_call: TRBV28

cdr3_aa: CASSILAGGYNEQFF
j_call: TRBJ2-1
v_call: TRBV9

cdr3_aa: CASSLVGQLGSYNEQFF
j_call: TRBJ2-1
v_call: TRBV3-1/TRBV3-2

cdr3_aa: CATSGTSGSYNEQFF
j_call: TRBJ2-1
v_call: TRBV24-1

cdr3_aa: CASIERVNSYNEQFF
j_call: TRBJ2-1
v_call: TRBV28

cdr3_aa: CASSFRTPADYGYTF
j_call: TRBJ1-2
v_call: TRBV28

cdr3_aa: CASSFLDSSNTGELFF
j_call: TRBJ2-2
v_call: TRBV11-2

cdr3_aa: CASSQFGGIGNQPQHF
j_call: TRBJ1-5
v_call: TRBV19

cdr3_aa: CASRREENTEAFF
j_call: TRBJ1-1
v_call: TRBV19

cdr3_aa: CASSDRAQYF
j_call: TRBJ2-5
v_call: TRBV2

cdr3_aa: CASSSSGGSYGYTF
j_call: TRBJ1-2
v_call: TRBV6-5

cdr3_aa: CASSRFFGTSLTGELFF
j_call: TRBJ2-2
v_call: TRBV13

cdr3_aa: CASSLQGKGDYEQYF
j_call: TRBJ2-7
v_call: TRBV19

cdr3_aa: CASSLPRDRAYGYTF
j_call: TRBJ1-2
v_call: TRBV7-9

cdr3_aa: CASSLLGIVSWRQGNYEQYF
j_call: TRBJ2-7
v_call: TRBV28

cdr3_aa: CASSLSATNYGYTF
j_call: TRBJ1-2
v_call: TRBV28

cdr3_aa: CASSPPWGQGSYEQYF
j_call: TRBJ2-7
v_call: TRBV18

cdr3_aa: CASSLRQVVNTGELFF
j_call: TRBJ2-2
v_call: TRBV2

cdr3_aa: CASSQEPGGYTGELFF
j_call: TRBJ2-2
v_call: TRBV4-3

cdr3_aa: CASRPDRGQNYGYTF
j_call: TRBJ1-2
v_call: TRBV2

cdr3_aa: CASSPSGQGTDTQYF
j_call: TRBJ2-3
v_call: TRBV7-3

cdr3_aa: CASSFDSHYGEAFF
j_call: TRBJ1-1
v_call: TRBV5-1

cdr3_aa: CASSVVGGGPSETQYF
j_call: TRBJ2-5
v_call: TRBV9

cdr3_aa: CASSQDLGGGSYEQYF
j_call: TRBJ2-7
v_call: TRBV4-2

cdr3_aa: CASSFGEANEKLFF
j_call: TRBJ1-4
v_call: TRBV5-1

cdr3_aa: CASSQVYSGANVLTF
j_call: TRBJ2-6
v_call: TRBV4-1

cdr3_aa: CASSPGTGDYEQYF
j_call: TRBJ2-7
v_call: TRBV13

cdr3_aa: CASSQDPPQGAADTQYF
j_call: TRBJ2-3
v_call: TRBV4-1

cdr3_aa: CASRNTGGTSDTQYF
j_call: TRBJ2-3
v_call: TRBV19

cdr3_aa: CASRPLSGNEQFF
j_call: TRBJ2-1
v_call: TRBV19

cdr3_aa: CASSMDSYSNQPQHF
j_call: TRBJ1-5
v_call: TRBV19

cdr3_aa: CASSQGLDNSYEQYF
j_call: TRBJ2-7
v_call: TRBV4-2

cdr3_aa: CASSFPPFYEQYF
j_call: TRBJ2-7
v_call: TRBV28

cdr3_aa: CASSQIRLAYYNEQFF
j_call: TRBJ2-1
v_call: TRBV4-1

cdr3_aa: CASSIPGQGRNEQFF
j_call: TRBJ2-1
v_call: TRBV28

cdr3_aa: CASSLDFATYNEQFF
j_call: TRBJ2-1
v_call: TRBV7-2

cdr3_aa: CASSSPLREQYF
j_call: TRBJ2-7
v_call: TRBV3-1/TRBV3-2

cdr3_aa: CASTGPRTGAEAEAFF
j_call: TRBJ1-1
v_call: TRBV2

cdr3_aa: CASSLVRGSQPQHF
j_call: TRBJ1-5
v_call: TRBV7-2

cdr3_aa: CASSIGTDVYGYTF
j_call: TRBJ1-2
v_call: TRBV19

cdr3_aa: CASSSGEGGNEQFF
j_call: TRBJ2-1
v_call: TRBV6-2/TRBV6-3

cdr3_aa: CASSLVIVWEGPRTGELFF
j_call: TRBJ2-2
v_call: TRBV7-2

cdr3_aa: CASSLDRTRGYTF
j_call: TRBJ1-2
v_call: TRBV11-2

cdr3_aa: CASGLVRGEQFF
j_call: TRBJ2-1
v_call: TRBV12-5

cdr3_aa: CASAPGQGAQGEQFF
j_call: TRBJ2-1
v_call: TRBV12-5

cdr3_aa: CASSYSGWETEAFF
j_call: TRBJ1-1
v_call: TRBV6-5

cdr3_aa: CASSLGDRGNTEAFF
j_call: TRBJ1-1
v_call: TRBV5-6

cdr3_aa: CASSPGWGTFGNTIYF
j_call: TRBJ1-3
v_call: TRBV5-1

cdr3_aa: CASSKDRASAFF
j_call: TRBJ1-1
v_call: TRBV6-2/TRBV6-3

cdr3_aa: CASSVGSGDPNQPQHF
j_call: TRBJ1-5
v_call: TRBV7-9